Below, 10 T cell receptor beta chains from the same sample are listed, as sequenced in a study of blood T cell repertoires in COVID-19 (TCRdb year 2020). Library preparation used the immunoSEQ multiplex PCR assay. Drawn from immuneACCESS, this table holds only the in-frame rearrangements with V and J called that TCRdb kept. Clones are partly lost; checked studies trace under half to an unresolved V gene and leave the rest unexplained. Recorded for this sample are a few hundred thousand clones; about 87% of them occurred a single time. Roughly 1.4% of the sample is taken by the ten largest. The specimen sequenced was PBMCs or T cells enriched from blood (not recorded which). The receptors shown here come from a man between 25 and 39 years old who had recovered from COVID-19.

The chain has TRBV4-1 and TRBJ1-3, with D perhaps TRBD1 (5 bases). Germline assignment: CDR1 MGHRA and CDR2 YSYEKL. V was cut by 2 bases and J by 8 bases, with 22 bases left in between. The CDR3 totals 17 residues. The CDR3 DNA follows: TGCGCCAGCAGCCAACCATTACGCAGGGTGGTCGAAGACACCATATATTTT. It translates to CASSQPLRRVVEDTIYF.

The V gene is TRBV11-3, the J gene TRBJ2-3; the match to TRBD1 covers 7 bases. The CDR3 covers 17 residues. Germline lookup yields CDR1 SGHNT and CDR2 YENEEA. With 1 base clipped from V and 1 base from J, the junction kept 8 bases outside the gene matches. CDR3 nucleotides: TGTGCCAGCAGCTTAGGAGGGGGCACCAGTGGCACAGATACGCAGTATTTT. As protein: CASSLGGGTSGTDTQYF. The variable domain in full, with the rest retrieved from reference TRBV11-3 and TRBJ2-3, is EAGVVQSPRYKIIEKKQPVAFWCNPISGHNTLYWYLQNLGQGPELLIRYENEEAVDDSQLPKDRFSAERLKGVDSTLKIQPAELGDSAVYLCASSLGGGTSGTDTQYFGPGTRLTVL.

The chain joins TRBV6-5 to TRBJ2-1; a weak D match, TRBD1 (5 bases). V lost 6 bases and J lost 0, with 12 bases in between. Germline CDR1 is MNHEY and CDR2 is SVGAGI. The CDR3 covers 15 residues. CDR3 nucleotide sequence: TGTGCCAGCAGACCTGACAGAAGCTCCTACAATGAGCAGTTCTTC. This translates into CASRPDRSSYNEQFF.

The CDR3 sequence: CASSSRQGLAKNIQYF. Written as DNA, the CDR3 is TGTGCCAGCAGCTCCCGACAGGGGCTAGCCAAAAACATTCAGTACTTC. The chain is built from TRBV13 and TRBJ2-4, with 8 bases fitting TRBD1. V trimming: 4 bases; J trimming: 0 bases; junction bases outside the gene matches: 5. In germline, CDR1 is PRHDT, CDR2 FYEKMQ (reference sequence). The CDR3 is made up of 16 amino acids.

The rearrangement links TRBV6-1 to TRBJ1-1; 7 bases fit TRBD1. Germline V gives CDR1 MNHNS, CDR2 SASEGT. V lost 2 bases to trimming and J lost 4 bases; unmatched junction nucleotides: 4. The CDR3 has 14 residues. The CDR3 region is CASSEQAGGTEAFF. As DNA, the CDR3 is TGTGCCAGCAGTGAACAGGCAGGGGGCACTGAAGCTTTCTTT.

V is TRBV3-1 (or the pseudogene TRBV3-2) and J is TRBJ2-1; D possibly corresponds to TRBD2 (6 bases). Trimming removed 10 bases at V and 2 bases at J, with 15 bases between. Germline V gene data show CDR1 as LGHDT and CDR2 as YNNKEL (reference sequence). CDR3 length equals 14 residues. CDR3 residues: CATTGTLTYNEQFF. Written as DNA, the CDR3 is TGTGCCACGACCGGGACTCTAACCTACAATGAGCAGTTCTTC.

J is TRBJ2-6 and V is TRBV18; TRBD2 agrees at 7 bases. The V and J ends lost 8 bases and 2 bases, in that order; junction bases with no gene match: 9. The CDR3 extends over 16 amino acids. In germline, CDR1 is KGHSH, CDR2 LQKENI. The DNA for the CDR3 is TGTGCCAGCCCCAGGCTGGGGAGGGCTGGGGCCAACGTCCTGACTTTC. Translating gives CASPRLGRAGANVLTF.

V is TRBV7-9 and J is TRBJ2-4; possible D gene TRBD2, 5 bases. This CDR3 comprises 15 residues. V was trimmed by 7 bases and J by 1 base, leaving 14 bases between them. Germline values: CDR1 SEHNR, CDR2 FQNEAQ (reference sequence). This chain's CDR3 is CASTLTPGAKNIQYF. DNA for the CDR3: TGTGCCAGCACCCTAACACCGGGGGCCAAAAACATTCAGTACTTC.

This chain links TRBV2 with TRBJ1-2, with TRBD1 matching over 9 bases. In germline, CDR1 is SNHLY, CDR2 FYNNEI. This CDR3 comprises 13 residues. V dropped 7 bases and J dropped 7; count of bases not matched to a gene: 7. Here the CDR3 DNA reads TGTGCCAGCACGGGACAGGGAGTTGGTGGCTACACCTTC. Translating it yields CASTGQGVGGYTF.

A note on this clone: Different DNA sequences within this sample yield the same CDR3. The chain carries TRBV2 and TRBJ2-7, with D possibly TRBD2 on 6 matching bases. Germline lookup yields CDR1 SNHLY and CDR2 FYNNEI. CDR3 length equals 13 residues. V dropped 6 bases and J dropped 7 bases, with 16 bases sitting between them. CDR3 loop: CASRWRGDSEQYF. DNA of the CDR3: TGTGCCAGCAGATGGCGGGGAGACAGTGAGCAGTACTTC.